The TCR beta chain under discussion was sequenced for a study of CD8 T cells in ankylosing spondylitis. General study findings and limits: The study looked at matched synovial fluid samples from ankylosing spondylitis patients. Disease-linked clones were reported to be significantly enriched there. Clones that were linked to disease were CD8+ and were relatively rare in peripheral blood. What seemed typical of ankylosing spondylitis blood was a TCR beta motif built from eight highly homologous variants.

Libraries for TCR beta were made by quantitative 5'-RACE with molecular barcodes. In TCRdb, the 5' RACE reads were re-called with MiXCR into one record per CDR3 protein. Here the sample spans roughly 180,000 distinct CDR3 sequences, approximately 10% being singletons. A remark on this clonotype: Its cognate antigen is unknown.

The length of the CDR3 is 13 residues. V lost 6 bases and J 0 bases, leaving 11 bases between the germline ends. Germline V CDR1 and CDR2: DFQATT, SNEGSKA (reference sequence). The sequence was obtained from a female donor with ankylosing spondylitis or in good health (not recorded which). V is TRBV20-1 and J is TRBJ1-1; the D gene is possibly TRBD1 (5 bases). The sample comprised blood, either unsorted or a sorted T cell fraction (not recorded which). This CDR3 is CSAPGRMNTEAFF. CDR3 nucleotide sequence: TGCAGTGCCCCGGGACGCATGAACACTGAAGCTTTCTTT.